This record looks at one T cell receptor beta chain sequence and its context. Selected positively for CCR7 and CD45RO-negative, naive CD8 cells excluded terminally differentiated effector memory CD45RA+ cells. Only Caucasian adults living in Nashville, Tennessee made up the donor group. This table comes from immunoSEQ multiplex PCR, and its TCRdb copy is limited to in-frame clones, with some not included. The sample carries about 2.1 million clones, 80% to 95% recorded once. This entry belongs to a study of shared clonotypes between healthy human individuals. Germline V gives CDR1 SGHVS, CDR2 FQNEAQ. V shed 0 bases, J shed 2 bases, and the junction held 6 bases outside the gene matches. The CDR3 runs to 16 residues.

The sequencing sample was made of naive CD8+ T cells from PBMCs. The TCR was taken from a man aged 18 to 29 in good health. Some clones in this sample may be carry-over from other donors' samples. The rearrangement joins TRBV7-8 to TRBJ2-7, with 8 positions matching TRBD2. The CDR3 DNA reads TGTGCCAGCAGCTTAGCGGTTAGCGGGACCGCCTACGAGCAGTACTTC. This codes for CASSLAVSGTAYEQYF.